These T cell receptor beta chains were read from a single sample in a study of CD4 T cells in relation to SARS-CoV-2 and coronaviruses. These receptors are not linked to any known antigen. Using immunoSEQ multiplex PCR, the repertoire was profiled, and TCRdb retains in-frame clones only, with some absent. The table has some 32,000 clones, around 80% seen once. Sequencing was done on a sample of memory CD4+ T cells from PBMCs, cultured in vitro. The receptors come from an adult with COVID-19. Each CDR3 is given with its conserved first and last residue. Each record gives: clone size, D gene, V gene, J gene, CDR3 DNA, CDR3 protein. D genes are given only for firm matches. Clone size is not always given. Where it is, it says once, few, many or a class for expanded clones.

.,.,TRBV6-6,TRBJ2-7,TGTGCCAGCAGAGGGGGGAGGGGGAGGGCCTACGAGCAGTACTTC,CASRGGRGRAYEQYF
.,.,TRBV3-1/TRBV3-2,TRBJ2-1,TGTGCCAGCAGCCAAGCTAGCTTCAATGAGCAGTTCTTC,CASSQASFNEQFF
.,.,TRBV19,TRBJ1-1,TGTGCCAGTATTACCCCCGGGCGTCGAGACACTGAAGCTTTCTTT,CASITPGRRDTEAFF
few,.,TRBV12-3/TRBV12-4,TRBJ1-6,TGTGCCAGCTCGCTATACCTTGGTTCACCCCTCCACTTT,CASSLYLGSPLHF
.,.,TRBV18,TRBJ1-6,TGTGCCAGCTCACGGGCGTCAGGGGTAAATAATTCACCCCTCCACTTT,CASSRASGVNNSPLHF
.,.,TRBV27,TRBJ2-7,TGTGCCAGCAGGCCCGTTAGCTCCTACGAGCAGTACTTC,CASRPVSSYEQYF
.,.,TRBV29-1,TRBJ2-7,TGCAGCGTTTCCGGGACTTACGAGCAGTACTTC,CSVSGTYEQYF
.,.,TRBV7-9,TRBJ1-2,TGTGCCAGCAGCCCCCAAACGGGTCAGGACGGCTATGGCTACACCTTC,CASSPQTGQDGYGYTF
once,TRBD1,TRBV3-1/TRBV3-2,TRBJ2-1,TGTGCCAGCAGCCAAAGGACAGGCTCTAATGAGCAGTTCTTC,CASSQRTGSNEQFF
.,.,TRBV6-5,TRBJ1-1,TGTGCCAGCAGAACCCCACAAAACACTGAAGCTTTCTTT,CASRTPQNTEAFF
.,.,TRBV18,TRBJ2-5,TGTGCCAGCTCACCAGGTTTTGTAGGCACGAGAGAAGAGACCCAGTACTTC,CASSPGFVGTREETQYF
few,TRBD2,TRBV5-1,TRBJ2-2,TGCGCCAGCAGCTTGCTAGCGGGAGCGTCCGGGGAGCTGTTTTTT,CASSLLAGASGELFF
.,TRBD1,TRBV5-4,TRBJ2-3,TGTGCCAGCAGCTTGGGGGACAGGGGCACAGATACGCAGTATTTT,CASSLGDRGTDTQYF
.,TRBD1,TRBV7-2,TRBJ1-1,TGTGCCAGCAGCTTAGAGCCGCCGGGACAGTCCTTGAACACTGAAGCTTTCTTT,CASSLEPPGQSLNTEAFF
.,TRBD2,TRBV5-1,TRBJ2-1,TGCGCCAGCAGCCCCGTTGGACGAGCGGGAGTTTCCTACAATGAGCAGTTCTTC,CASSPVGRAGVSYNEQFF
.,.,TRBV28,TRBJ1-6,TGTGCCAGCACTCACAGCTACTATAATTCACCCCTCCACTTT,CASTHSYYNSPLHF
.,.,TRBV14,TRBJ1-4,TGTGCCAGCAGCCAAGGAAGGACAGTTACTTCGGATGAAAAACTGTTTTTT,CASSQGRTVTSDEKLFF
.,TRBD2,TRBV10-3,TRBJ2-1,TGTGCCATCAGTGAGTCGAAGGGACTAGCGGGAGATGGTGAGCAGTTCTTC,CAISESKGLAGDGEQFF
.,TRBD2,TRBV18,TRBJ2-1,TGTGCCAGCTCACCACTTTTAACTAGCGGGATCAATGAGCAGTTCTTC,CASSPLLTSGINEQFF
few,.,TRBV7-9,TRBJ2-7,TGTGCCAGCAGCTTTGGCTCCTACGAGCAGTACTTC,CASSFGSYEQYF
.,.,TRBV3-1/TRBV3-2,TRBJ1-4,TGTGCCAGCAGCTTCAGGTCCGGTAATGAAAAACTGTTTTTT,CASSFRSGNEKLFF
.,TRBD1,TRBV19,TRBJ2-4,TGTGCCAGTAGTACGCGACAGGGGGCCAAAAACATTCAGTACTTC,CASSTRQGAKNIQYF
.,.,TRBV7-2,TRBJ2-1,TGTGCCAGCAGCTTAGCTCTGTACAATGAGCAGTTCTTC,CASSLALYNEQFF
.,.,TRBV4-1,TRBJ1-1,TGCGCCAGCAGCCAAGAAGGCGGGGTCGTTTACGCTGAAGCTTTCTTT,CASSQEGGVVYAEAFF
.,.,TRBV6-2/TRBV6-3,TRBJ2-2,TGTGCCAGCAGTTACGGGCGGCCCACCGGGGAGCTGTTTTTT,CASSYGRPTGELFF
.,TRBD2,TRBV6-2/TRBV6-3,TRBJ2-7,TGTGCCAGCAGTTACATCCCCTGGACTAGCGGGAGCTCCTACGAGCAGTACTTC,CASSYIPWTSGSSYEQYF
.,.,TRBV28,TRBJ2-6,TGTGCCAGCAGTGGGTTTGAGGGGGAGCTAGCTGGGGCCAACGTCCTGACTTTC,CASSGFEGELAGANVLTF
.,TRBD2,TRBV19,TRBJ2-3,TGTGCCAGTAGCTATAGCGGGAGGTTCACAGATACGCAGTATTTT,CASSYSGRFTDTQYF
.,.,TRBV4-1,TRBJ2-1,TGCGCCAGCAGCCAAGAAGGGGAAACTCGCTCCTACAATGAGCAGTTCTTC,CASSQEGETRSYNEQFF
.,.,TRBV3-1/TRBV3-2,TRBJ2-4,TGTGCCAGCAGCCTACCGGGAACCGAAAACATTCAGTACTTC,CASSLPGTENIQYF
.,TRBD1,TRBV30,TRBJ2-7,TGTGCTGGGTCCCAGGGGGCGAACCACGAGCAGTACTTC,CAGSQGANHEQYF
.,.,TRBV11-2,TRBJ2-1,TGTGCCAGCAGCCCCCGGCCAGTTTACAATGAGCAGTTCTTC,CASSPRPVYNEQFF
.,.,TRBV3-1/TRBV3-2,TRBJ2-7,TGTGCCTCCCAAAGCCCCGCCGGCGAGCAGTACTTC,CASQSPAGEQYF